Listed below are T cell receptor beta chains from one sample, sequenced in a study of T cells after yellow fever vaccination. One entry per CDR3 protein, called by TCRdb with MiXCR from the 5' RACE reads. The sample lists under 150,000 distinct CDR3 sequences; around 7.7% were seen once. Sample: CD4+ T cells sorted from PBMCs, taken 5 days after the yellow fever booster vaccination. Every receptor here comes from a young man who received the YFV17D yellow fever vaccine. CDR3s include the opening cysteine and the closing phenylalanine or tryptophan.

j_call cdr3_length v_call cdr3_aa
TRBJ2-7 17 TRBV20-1 CCARGIPGLAGAYEQYF
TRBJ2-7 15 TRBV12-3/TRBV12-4 CASSLSTGRRNEQYF
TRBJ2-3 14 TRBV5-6 CASSTGLVQDTQYF
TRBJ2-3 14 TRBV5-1 CASSPRFGTDTQYF
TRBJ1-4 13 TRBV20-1 CSAADRGNEKLFF
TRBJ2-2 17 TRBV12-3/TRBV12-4 CASSPGLAGVFTGELFF
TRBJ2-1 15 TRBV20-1 CSARYLAGGSNEQFF
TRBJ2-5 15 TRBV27 CASSFDGSYQETQYF
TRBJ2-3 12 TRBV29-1 CSARTDTDTQYF
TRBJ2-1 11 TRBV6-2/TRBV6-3 CASTRYNEQFF
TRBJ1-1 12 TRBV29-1 CSVGFRNTEAFF
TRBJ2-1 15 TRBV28 CASSFGFPDRNEQFF
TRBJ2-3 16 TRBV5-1 CASSSLAGFSTDTQYF
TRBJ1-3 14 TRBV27 CASRGPLPGNTIYF
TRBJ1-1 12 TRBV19 CASSVLGAEAFF
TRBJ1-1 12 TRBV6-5 CASSPIRGKAFF
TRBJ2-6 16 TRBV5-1 CASTPRQFSGANVLTF
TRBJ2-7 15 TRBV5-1 CASTPQLATTYEQYF
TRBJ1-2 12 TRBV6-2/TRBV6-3 CASSQGTYGYTF
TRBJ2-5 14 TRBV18 CASSPPGLAETQYF
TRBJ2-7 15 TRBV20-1 CSARPLETGTYEQYF
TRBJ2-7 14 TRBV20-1 CSARVSGSSYEQYF
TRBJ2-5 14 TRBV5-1 CASSALEYEETQYF
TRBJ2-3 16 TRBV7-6 CASSLVSSGRTDTQYF
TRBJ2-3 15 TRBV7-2 CASSLGSREPDTQYF
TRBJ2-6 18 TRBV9 CASSVGTGGLRGANVLTF
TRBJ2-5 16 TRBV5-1 CASSLVWQALTQTQYF
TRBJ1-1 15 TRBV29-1 CSVRPTTHRNTEAFF
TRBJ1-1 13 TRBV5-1 CASSYEGNTEAFF
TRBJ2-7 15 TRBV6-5 CASSYNRDSVNEQYF
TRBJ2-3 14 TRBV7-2 CASSPNGDTDTQYF
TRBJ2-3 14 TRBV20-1 CSARPAGDTDTQYF
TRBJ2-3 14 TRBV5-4 CASPRLAGEDTQYF
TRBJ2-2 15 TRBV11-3 CASSFDGVNTGELFF
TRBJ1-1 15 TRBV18 CASSDSWGENTEAFF
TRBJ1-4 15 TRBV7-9 CASSLAEVTNEKLFF